The source of this T cell receptor beta chain is a study of shared clonotypes between healthy human individuals. Looked up from germline, CDR1 is MNHNS and CDR2 is SASEGT. V was clipped by 8 bases and J by 4 bases, with 17 bases between them. CDR3 length: 15 amino acids. General study findings and limits: Non-shared clonotypes had lower generation probabilities than clonotypes shared by all four sorted-subset donors.

Naive CD45RA+ and memory CD45RA-negative subsets were split from CD4+ cells. Notes on this clone: Its specificity is unknown.

The method was immunoSEQ multiplex PCR; TCRdb's version includes in-frame clones alone and lacks a portion of them. The profile covers roughly 1,000,000 clones, with 70% to 80% appearing a single time and 0.52% taken by the ten largest. Input material: memory CD4+ T cells from PBMCs. Regarding subset: CD45RA-negative fraction. The sequence was collected from a man aged 18 to 30 in good health. Some clones in this sample may be carry-over from other donors' samples. This rearrangement joins TRBV6-1 to TRBJ1-4; D ambiguous. DNA for the CDR3: TGTGCCAGCGCCGTCGATCGGTCGGGTAATGAAAAACTGTTTTTT. Encoded protein: CASAVDRSGNEKLFF.